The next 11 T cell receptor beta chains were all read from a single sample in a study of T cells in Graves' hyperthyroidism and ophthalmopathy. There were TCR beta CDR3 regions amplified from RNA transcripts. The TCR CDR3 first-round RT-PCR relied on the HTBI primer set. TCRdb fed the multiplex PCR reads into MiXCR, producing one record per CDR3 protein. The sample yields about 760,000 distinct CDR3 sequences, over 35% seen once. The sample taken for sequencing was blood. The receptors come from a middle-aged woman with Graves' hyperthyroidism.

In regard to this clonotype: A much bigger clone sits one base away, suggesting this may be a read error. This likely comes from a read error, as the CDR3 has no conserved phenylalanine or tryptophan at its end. CDR3 nucleotides: TGTGCCAGCAGCCCGTTGACAATCCTAACGGGTGGCTACACCTCC. As protein: CASSPLTILTGGYTS. The chain has TRBV7-6 and TRBJ1-2; D ambiguous. Deletions cut 5 bases from V and 7 bases from J, with 20 bases between. Germline assignment: CDR1 SGHVS and CDR2 FNYEAQ. The CDR3 runs 15 residues.

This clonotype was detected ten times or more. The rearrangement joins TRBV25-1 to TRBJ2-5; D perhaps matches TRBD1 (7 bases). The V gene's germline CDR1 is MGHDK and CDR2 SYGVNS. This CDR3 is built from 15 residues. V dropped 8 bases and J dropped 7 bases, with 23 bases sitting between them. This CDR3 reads CASLSPGGILATQYF. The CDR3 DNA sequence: TGTGCCAGCCTGTCTCCAGGGGGGATTTTGGCGACCCAGTACTTC.

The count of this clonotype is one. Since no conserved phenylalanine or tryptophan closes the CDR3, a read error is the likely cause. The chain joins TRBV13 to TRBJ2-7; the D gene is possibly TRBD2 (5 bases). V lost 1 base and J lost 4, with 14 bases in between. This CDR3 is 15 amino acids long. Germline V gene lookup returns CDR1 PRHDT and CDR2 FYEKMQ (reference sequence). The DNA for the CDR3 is TGTGCCAGCAGCTTAGATGCCGGGCTAGCATACGAGCAGTACCTC. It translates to CASSLDAGLAYEQYL.

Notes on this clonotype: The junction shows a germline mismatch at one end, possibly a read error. The DNA for the CDR3 is TGTGCCAGCAGTTTTTTGACAGGGCGATCCGGGGCCAACGTCCTGACTTTC. This gives the protein CASSFLTGRSGANVLTF. This chain uses TRBV10-3 with TRBJ2-6; 7 bases match TRBD1. The CDR3 consists of 17 residues. Germline CDR1 and CDR2: ENHRY and SYGVKD.

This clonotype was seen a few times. CDR3 bases: TGTGCCAGCAGCTATCCACTTAGCGGGAGGGCCGGCTGGGCCCCTTACGAGCAGTACTTC. Protein: CASSYPLSGRAGWAPYEQYF. This chain links TRBV7-9 with TRBJ2-7; TRBD2 aligns across 11 bases. V shed 4 bases, J shed 4 bases, and the junction held 21 bases outside the gene matches. CDR3 length: 20 residues. Germline V CDR1 and CDR2: SEHNR, FQNEAQ (reference sequence).

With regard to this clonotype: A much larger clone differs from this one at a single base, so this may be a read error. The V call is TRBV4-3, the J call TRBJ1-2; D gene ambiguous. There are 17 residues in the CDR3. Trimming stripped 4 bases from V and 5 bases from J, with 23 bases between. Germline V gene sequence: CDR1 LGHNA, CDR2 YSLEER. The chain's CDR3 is CASSRETRHGRTYGYTF. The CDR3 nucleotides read TGCGCCAGCAGCCGAGAGACAAGGCATGGAAGGACTTATGGCTACACCTTC.

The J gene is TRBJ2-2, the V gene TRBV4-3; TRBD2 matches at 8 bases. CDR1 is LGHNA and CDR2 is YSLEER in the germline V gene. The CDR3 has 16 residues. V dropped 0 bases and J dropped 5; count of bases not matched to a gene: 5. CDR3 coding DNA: TGCGCCAGCAGCCAAGAGATGGGACTAGAAACCGGGGAGCTGTTTTTT. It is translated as CASSQEMGLETGELFF.

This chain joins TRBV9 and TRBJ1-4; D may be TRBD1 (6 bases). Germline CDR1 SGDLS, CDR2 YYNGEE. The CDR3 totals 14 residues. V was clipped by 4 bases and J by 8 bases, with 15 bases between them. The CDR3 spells CASSQGHRGEKLFF. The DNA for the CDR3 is TGTGCCAGCAGCCAGGGACACCGGGGGGAAAAACTGTTTTTT. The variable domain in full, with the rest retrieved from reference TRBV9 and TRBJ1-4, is DSGVTQTPKHLITATGQRVTLRCSPRSGDLSVYWYQQSLDQGLQFLIQYYNGEERAKGNILERFSAQQFPDLHSELNLSSLELGDSALYFCASSQGHRGEKLFFGSGTQLSVL.

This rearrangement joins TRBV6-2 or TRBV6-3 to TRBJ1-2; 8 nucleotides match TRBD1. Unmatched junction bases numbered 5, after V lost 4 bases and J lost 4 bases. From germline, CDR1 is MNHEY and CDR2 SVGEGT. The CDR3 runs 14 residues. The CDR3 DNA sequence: TGTGCCAGCAGTTCGGACAGGGAGAGCTATGGCTACACCTTC. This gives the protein CASSSDRESYGYTF.

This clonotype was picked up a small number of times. The CDR3 nucleotides are TGTGCCAGCAGTGAGACAGGGAGAGGGGCTTTCTTT. Translating gives CASSETGRGAFF. This chain joins TRBV2 and TRBJ1-1; 7 bases are shared with TRBD1. The V gene's germline CDR1 is SNHLY and CDR2 FYNNEI. Trimming cost V 3 bases and J 11 bases; bases outside gene matches: 6. The CDR3 has 12 residues.

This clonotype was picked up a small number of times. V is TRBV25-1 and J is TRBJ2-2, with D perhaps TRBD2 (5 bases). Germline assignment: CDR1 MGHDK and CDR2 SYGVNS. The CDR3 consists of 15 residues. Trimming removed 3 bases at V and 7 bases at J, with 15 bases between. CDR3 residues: CASSDPTRSSGELFF. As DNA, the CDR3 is TGTGCCAGCAGTGACCCAACTAGAAGCAGCGGGGAGCTGTTTTTT.